This T cell receptor (beta chain) was retrieved from a study of cytomegalovirus exposure and HLA in healthy donors (dated by TCRdb to about 2017). A note on the overall study: A later analysis indicated that the 100 to 150 validation repertoires were generated on the platform also employed for the approximately 700 repertoires of the first cohort. The aim of the study was to test whether cataloging public T cell receptors could identify signatures of past pathogen exposure. In addition to the first cohort of 666 subjects, a separate validation cohort of around 110 different subjects was used. To predict cytomegalovirus infection status, the study combined high-throughput TCR immunosequencing, statistical association of individual TCRs with disease status, and machine learning.

The study at large found these results: The classifier was reported to diagnose cytomegalovirus status with high specificity and sensitivity in both the original and validation cohorts. Of the cluster scores, about 94% were above 0 in a later analysis, which found that TCRs clustered in the first cohort also tended to co-occur in the 95 to 150 validation repertoires. It was suggested by the authors that the approach could potentially be generalized to other disease states and immunological phenotypes. The study gave a list of under 200 TCR beta chains associated with cytomegalovirus. Most TCR sequences were seen in very few donors, while some public TCRs were found in many individuals. A later analysis had no HLA typing for the validation cohort, so co-occurrence there was scored across all 110 or so repertoires. A few of the identified cytomegalovirus-associated TCR beta chains were confirmed in vitro to be specific for cytomegalovirus antigens.

At the junction V is shortened by 10 bases and J by 5 bases, with 17 bases in between. From the cysteine up to the phenylalanine, the CDR3 has a length of 14 residues. Of all the DNA, just the CDR3 is kept, 42 bases in frame from base 1. Sequences LNHDA (CDR1) and SQIVND (CDR2) are obtained from the germline V gene (reference sequence). As to this clone: No antigen is known for it. No qualities accompany the bases; no much larger clone lies one base away.

Donors formed part of the validation cohort, which comprised over a hundred subjects and was distinct from the first cohort of 550 to 850 subjects. The library came from the immunoSEQ multiplex PCR assay. Per the authors' processing: A statistical classification framework was built to diagnose cytomegalovirus status from the catalog of TCR beta chain sequences. This is the immuneACCESS table as TCRdb keeps it, with only in-frame sequences that have V and J called. A part of the clones is gone; compared with another copy, unresolved V genes explain less than half, and the rest is unexplained. V and J calls and clone size are given by that table; D and trimming were obtained from the DNA. The sample table shows about 220,000 clones, and around nine tenths are seen once. The top ten hold less than 3% of the sample.

The TCR was taken from a man younger than 35 in good health and CMV-seronegative. The chain was built from TRBV19 and TRBJ2-2; a weak D assignment points to TRBD2 (7 bases agree). Input material: PBMCs. The CDR3 region reads CATRGGQVTGELFF. The base sequence is TGTGCCACACGCGGGGGCCAGGTAACCGGGGAGCTGTTTTTT.